Below are 30 T cell receptor beta chains sequenced from a single sample in a study of PD-L1 blockade in urothelial cancer. Libraries were prepared by immunoSEQ multiplex PCR; TCRdb keeps only in-frame clonotypes and omits some of them. The sample carries 46,000 or so clones, approximately 90% recorded once. This specimen consisted of PBMCs, obtained around atezolizumab (anti-PD-L1) treatment. The source of these receptors is a man aged 55 to 70 with urothelial cancer.

The CDR3 DNA is TGTGCCAGCAGCTCAAACTCCAGGGTCAACATTCAGTACTTC. It specifies CASSSNSRVNIQYF. The rearrangement links TRBV11-2 to TRBJ2-4; TRBD1 might be the D (5 bases). Trimming removed 4 bases at V and 7 bases at J, with 14 bases between. The CDR3 is 14 amino acids. The germline CDR1 and CDR2 sequences are SGHAT and FQNNGV. Looking up the rest from reference TRBV11-2 and TRBJ2-4 gives the full variable domain: EAGVAQSPRYKIIEKRQSVAFWCNPISGHATLYWYQQILGQGPKLLIQFQNNGVVDDSQLPKDRFSAERLKGVDSTLKIQPAKLEDSAVYLCASSSNSRVNIQYFGAGTRLSVL.

This sequence joins TRBV19 and TRBJ2-2, with D possibly being TRBD2 (5 bases). V was trimmed by 6 bases and J by 7 bases, leaving 15 bases between them. Germline V gives CDR1 LNHDA, CDR2 SQIVND (reference sequence). The CDR3 is 14 residues long. The CDR3 sequence: CASRERGSVGELFF. The DNA for the CDR3 is TGTGCCAGTAGGGAGAGAGGGTCGGTCGGGGAGCTGTTTTTT.

This chain links TRBV30 with TRBJ2-5, with a tentative D call TRBD1 (5 bases). The CDR3 has 14 residues. Germline V lookup: CDR1 GTSNPN, CDR2 SVGIG (reference sequence). Trimming left V 0 bases short and J 4 bases short, with 12 bases between. Written as DNA, the CDR3 is TGTGCCTGGAGTGTAAAAGGGGCAGGAGAGACCCAGTACTTC. Its translation: CAWSVKGAGETQYF.

The rearrangement joins TRBV5-4 to TRBJ2-7, with 10 bases that match TRBD2. Germline trimming cut 2 bases from V and 9 bases from J; bases unmatched to any gene: 8. The germline V gene encodes CDR1 SGHNT and CDR2 YYREEE (reference sequence). The CDR3 spans 14 residues. The CDR3: CASSFFGTSAVQYF. CDR3 coding DNA: TGTGCCAGCAGCTTTTTTGGGACTAGCGCGGTGCAGTACTTC.

This clone was seen a handful of times. J is TRBJ2-3 and V is TRBV4-3, with D possibly TRBD1 on 6 matching bases. Germline V lookup: CDR1 LGHNA, CDR2 YSLEER. Trimming removed 0 bases at V and 0 bases at J, with 10 bases between. The CDR3 is 16 amino acids. Written as DNA, the CDR3 is TGCGCCAGCAGCCAAGATTTGGACAGTAGCACAGATACGCAGTATTTT. This gives the protein CASSQDLDSSTDTQYF.

This chain connects TRBV5-1 to TRBJ1-6; unclear D gene. Germline V lookup: CDR1 SGHRS, CDR2 YFSETQ. The V end was cut by 0 bases, the J end by 0 bases, with 10 bases between. This CDR3 is built from 17 residues. The CDR3 DNA sequence: TGCGCCAGCAGCTTGGTTTCCCTTAGCTCCTATAATTCACCCCTCCACTTT. Its protein product is CASSLVSLSSYNSPLHF.

The J gene is TRBJ1-3, the V gene TRBV6-6; D is perhaps TRBD1 (6 bases). The V end was cut by 2 bases, the J end by 4 bases, with 15 bases between. CDR1 is MNHNY and CDR2 is SVGAGI in the germline V gene (reference sequence). This CDR3 is 16 amino acids long. The CDR3 loop is CASSYGAGAAGNTIYF. The DNA for the CDR3 is TGTGCCAGCAGTTACGGGGCGGGGGCAGCGGGAAACACCATATATTTT.

The chain uses TRBV15 and TRBJ2-5; 7 bases are a match to TRBD1. Germline V gives CDR1 LNHNV, CDR2 YYDKDF (reference sequence). This CDR3 is built from 13 residues. Trimming removed 0 bases from V and 10 bases from J; junction bases left unmatched: 5. In DNA form, the CDR3 reads TGTGCCACCAGCAGAGAACTAACAGGGGACCAGTACTTC. Translation gives CATSRELTGDQYF.

This clone was recorded once. J is TRBJ2-5 and V is TRBV2; D ambiguous. Between the trimmed V and J ends, which lost 5 bases and 5 bases, there was a span of 12 bases. CDR3 length: 13 residues. Germline values: CDR1 SNHLY, CDR2 FYNNEI. As DNA, the CDR3 is TGTGCCAGCAGTCCAAGTCCCGGGGAGACCCAGTACTTC. Protein sequence: CASSPSPGETQYF.

The chain employs TRBV6-6 and TRBJ1-1; 9 positions agree with TRBD1. The germline gives CDR1 MNHNY, CDR2 SVGAGI (reference sequence). The length of the CDR3 is 14 residues. V was pared by 4 bases and J by 6 bases, with 6 bases of the junction left unmatched. The CDR3 loop reads CASSLGTGKAEAFF. For the CDR3, the DNA is TGTGCCAGCAGTTTAGGGACAGGGAAGGCTGAAGCTTTCTTT.

The chain employs TRBV9 and TRBJ2-7; possibly TRBD2 for D (6 bases). The CDR3 covers 15 residues. The V gene lost 2 bases and the J gene lost 4 bases, with 16 bases spanning the gap. CDR1 SGDLS and CDR2 YYNGEE come from the germline V gene. The CDR3 region is CASSVEGLSGYEQYF. The DNA for the CDR3 is TGTGCCAGCAGCGTTGAGGGACTGTCGGGGTACGAGCAGTACTTC.

This sequence joins TRBV18 and TRBJ2-2, with D uncertain. V lost 2 bases and J 1 base, leaving 11 bases between the germline ends. In germline, CDR1 is KGHSH, CDR2 LQKENI. The CDR3 length is 16 residues. The CDR3 DNA is TGTGCCAGCTCACCAAGGCAGGTTCAGAACACCGGGGAGCTGTTTTTT. Translating gives CASSPRQVQNTGELFF. The full variable domain, its missing parts supplied by reference TRBV18 and TRBJ2-2, is NAGVMQNPRHLVRRRGQEARLRCSPMKGHSHVYWYRQLPEEGLKFMVYLQKENIIDESGMPKERFSAEFPKEGPSILRIQQVVRGDSAAYFCASSPRQVQNTGELFFGEGSRLTVL.

This clone has just one count. The V gene is TRBV18, the J gene TRBJ2-1; 8 positions agree with TRBD2. This CDR3 is built from 16 residues. Per germline, CDR1 KGHSH and CDR2 LQKENI. J was trimmed by 1 base and V by 3 bases; bases with no gene match: 5. The DNA for the CDR3 is TGTGCCAGCTCACCTGGTGGGACTAGATCCTACAATGAGCAGTTCTTC. Translated: CASSPGGTRSYNEQFF.

The rearrangement uses TRBV5-1 and TRBJ1-6; D possibly corresponds to TRBD1 (5 bases). Germline CDR1 is SGHRS and CDR2 is YFSETQ. The length of the CDR3 is 16 residues. V was shortened by 0 bases and J by 6 bases, with 13 bases between the two germline ends. Here the CDR3 DNA reads TGCGCCAGCAGCTTGGAGGGGTCCGCCATTAATTCACCCCTCCACTTT. Translated, it gives CASSLEGSAINSPLHF.

In this sample, this clone turned up a few times. The V gene is TRBV4-1, the J gene TRBJ1-2; 8 bases match TRBD1. Germline V gives CDR1 MGHRA, CDR2 YSYEKL. Trimming took 0 bases from V and 0 from J; bases not matched to a gene: 6. The CDR3 is 17 residues long. This chain's CDR3 is CASSQENRGTANYGYTF. Here the CDR3 DNA reads TGCGCCAGCAGCCAAGAGAACAGGGGGACGGCTAACTATGGCTACACCTTC.

The genes are TRBV5-6 and TRBJ1-1; D is possibly TRBD1 (6 bases). Trimming cost V 3 bases and J 5 bases, with 20 bases left between them. The V gene's germline CDR1 is SGHDT and CDR2 YYEEEE. The CDR3 runs to 16 residues. The CDR3 DNA sequence: TGTGCCAGCAGCTCGACTCCAACACAGGGTTGGACTGAAGCTTTCTTT. Residues: CASSSTPTQGWTEAFF.

The chain uses TRBV9 and TRBJ2-2; maybe TRBD1 (6 bases). The V gene lost 4 bases and the J gene lost 6 bases, with 10 bases spanning the gap. The CDR3 contains 13 residues. Germline lookup yields CDR1 SGDLS and CDR2 YYNGEE. CDR3 loop: CASSFRGSGELFF. CDR3 nucleotides: TGTGCCAGCAGCTTCAGGGGCTCCGGGGAGCTGTTTTTT. The full variable domain, with the rest looked up from reference TRBV9 and TRBJ2-2, is DSGVTQTPKHLITATGQRVTLRCSPRSGDLSVYWYQQSLDQGLQFLIQYYNGEERAKGNILERFSAQQFPDLHSELNLSSLELGDSALYFCASSFRGSGELFFGEGSRLTVL.

J is TRBJ2-1 and V is TRBV5-1; the match to TRBD1 covers 7 bases. The CDR3 is 13 residues long. The V and J ends lost 4 bases and 6 bases, in that order; junction bases with no gene match: 4. Per the germline V gene, CDR1 is SGHRS and CDR2 is YFSETQ. DNA of the CDR3: TGCGCCAGCAGCCCGGGACAGCTCAATGAGCAGTTCTTC. Translation gives CASSPGQLNEQFF.

This rearrangement joins TRBV5-1 to TRBJ2-1; 10 nucleotides align to TRBD2. Looked up from germline, CDR1 is SGHRS and CDR2 is YFSETQ. V shed 4 bases and J 6 bases; nucleotides not matched to a gene: 7. The CDR3 extends over 15 amino acids. The CDR3 sequence is CASSQGLANGNEQFF. The CDR3 DNA reads TGCGCCAGCAGCCAGGGACTAGCGAACGGCAATGAGCAGTTCTTC.

The chain employs TRBV13 and TRBJ1-6; 7 nucleotides line up with TRBD1. The CDR3 length is 17 residues. The V and J ends lost 2 bases and 0 bases, in that order; junction bases with no gene match: 4. CDR1 and CDR2 from the germline V gene are PRHDT and FYEKMQ (reference sequence). The DNA for the CDR3 is TGTGCCAGCAGCTTACGTTCAGGGGGCTCCTATAATTCACCCCTCCACTTT. It encodes CASSLRSGGSYNSPLHF.

The J gene is TRBJ2-1, the V gene TRBV18; D remains ambiguous. V lost 0 bases and J lost 13, with 13 bases in between. The CDR3 contains 13 residues. The germline V gene has CDR1 KGHSH and CDR2 LQKENI. As DNA, the CDR3 is TGTGCCAGCTCACCACCGCCCAAGCATTTTCAGTTCTTC. This gives the protein CASSPPPKHFQFF. Looking up the rest from reference TRBV18 and TRBJ2-1 gives the full variable domain: NAGVMQNPRHLVRRRGQEARLRCSPMKGHSHVYWYRQLPEEGLKFMVYLQKENIIDESGMPKERFSAEFPKEGPSILRIQQVVRGDSAAYFCASSPPPKHFQFFGPGTRLTVL.

This clone was seen only once. This chain uses TRBV4-1 with TRBJ2-1, with 12 bases identical to TRBD2. The CDR3 has 15 amino acids. CDR1 is MGHRA and CDR2 is YSYEKL in the germline V gene. V lost 4 bases and J lost 5; bases outside the gene matches: 3. The CDR3 sequence: CASSRTSGVNNEQFF. The CDR3 nucleotides read TGCGCCAGCAGCCGGACTAGCGGGGTTAACAATGAGCAGTTCTTC.

This chain joins TRBV6-5 and TRBJ1-2; D is uncertain. V lost 4 bases and J lost 4, with 4 bases in between. The CDR3 extends over 11 amino acids. Germline V gene sequence: CDR1 MNHEY, CDR2 SVGAGI. CDR3 loop: CASSSSYGYTF. CDR3 bases: TGTGCCAGCAGTTCGTCCTATGGCTACACCTTC.

The DNA of the CDR3 is TGTGCCAGCTCACCAGAGATAGCCAAAAACATTCAGTACTTC. Its translation: CASSPEIAKNIQYF. The genes are TRBV18 and TRBJ2-4; no reliable D call. Trimming removed 2 bases at V and 0 bases at J, with 5 bases between. The CDR3 contains 14 residues. The germline gives CDR1 KGHSH, CDR2 LQKENI.

The rearrangement joins TRBV7-8 to TRBJ1-2, with D possibly being TRBD1 (6 bases). CDR1 is SGHVS and CDR2 is FQNEAQ in the germline V gene. This CDR3 region has 13 residues. V was trimmed by 3 bases and J by 4 bases, leaving 9 bases between them. The DNA for the CDR3 is TGTGCCAGCAGCTTGACGGACAGCTATGGCTACACCTTC. Translation: CASSLTDSYGYTF.

The chain has TRBV13 and TRBJ2-4, with D uncertain. V was shortened by 4 bases and J by 0 bases, with 16 bases between the two germline ends. The CDR3 has 17 amino acids. In germline, CDR1 is PRHDT, CDR2 FYEKMQ (reference sequence). CDR3 nucleotides: TGTGCCAGCAGCTCCCAATATTTGGGCAGAGCCAAAAACATTCAGTACTTC. Its protein product is CASSSQYLGRAKNIQYF. Together with reference TRBV13 and TRBJ2-4, the CDR3 gives the full variable domain: AAGVIQSPRHLIKEKRETATLKCYPIPRHDTVYWYQQGPGQDPQFLISFYEKMQSDKGSIPDRFSAQQFSDYHSELNMSSLELGDSALYFCASSSQYLGRAKNIQYFGAGTRLSVL.

This clone appeared a few times. The chain joins TRBV6-5 to TRBJ1-1; possibly TRBD1 for D (6 bases). Trimming left V 7 bases short and J 2 bases short, with 11 bases between. The germline CDR1 and CDR2 sequences are MNHEY and SVGAGI. This CDR3 spans 13 amino acids. The CDR3: CASTRDINTEAFF. DNA of the CDR3: TGTGCCAGCACTCGGGACATCAACACTGAAGCTTTCTTT.

This clone was detected only a few times. This chain connects TRBV7-9 to TRBJ1-3; D gene uncertain. The V gene's germline CDR1 is SEHNR and CDR2 FQNEAQ (reference sequence). Trimming removed 5 bases at V and 1 base at J, with 15 bases between. The length of the CDR3 is 16 residues. CDR3 nucleotide sequence: TGTGCCAGCAGCACCATCCCCACGGGGTCTGGAAACACCATATATTTT. It yields the protein CASSTIPTGSGNTIYF.

The V gene is TRBV7-9, the J gene TRBJ2-4; D ambiguous. The CDR3 sequence is 15 residues long. Germline CDR1 SEHNR, CDR2 FQNEAQ (reference sequence). V lost 6 bases, J lost 0 bases, and 12 bases lay in between. CDR3 region: CASSNDEVAKNIQYF. In nucleotides, the CDR3 is TGTGCCAGCAGTAATGACGAGGTAGCCAAAAACATTCAGTACTTC.

V usage is TRBV7-3 and J usage is TRBJ2-3; D possibly corresponds to TRBD2 (6 bases). The V and J ends lost 2 bases and 0 bases respectively, with 6 bases between them. The length of the CDR3 is 14 residues. Germline-derived CDR1 and CDR2 are SGHTA and FQGTGA. CDR3 nucleotide sequence: TGTGCCAGCAGCTTAGCGGGGAGCACAGATACGCAGTATTTT. Its translation is CASSLAGSTDTQYF.